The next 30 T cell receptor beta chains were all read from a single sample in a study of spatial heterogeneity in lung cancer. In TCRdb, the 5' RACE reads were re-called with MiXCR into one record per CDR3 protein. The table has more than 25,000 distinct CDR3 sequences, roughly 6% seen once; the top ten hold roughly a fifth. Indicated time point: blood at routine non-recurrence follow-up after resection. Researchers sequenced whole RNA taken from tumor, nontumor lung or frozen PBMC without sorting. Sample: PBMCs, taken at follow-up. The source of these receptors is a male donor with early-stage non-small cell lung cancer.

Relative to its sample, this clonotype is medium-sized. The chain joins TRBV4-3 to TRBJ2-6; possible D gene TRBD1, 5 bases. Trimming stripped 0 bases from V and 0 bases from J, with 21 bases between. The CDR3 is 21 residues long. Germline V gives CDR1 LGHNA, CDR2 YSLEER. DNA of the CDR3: TGCGCCAGCAGCCAAGATTTTGGAACCGACAGCCTCTTCTCTGGGGCCAACGTCCTGACTTTC. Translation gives CASSQDFGTDSLFSGANVLTF.

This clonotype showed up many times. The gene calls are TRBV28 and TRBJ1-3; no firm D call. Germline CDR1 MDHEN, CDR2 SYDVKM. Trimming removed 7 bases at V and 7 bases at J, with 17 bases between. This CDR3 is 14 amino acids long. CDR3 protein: CASIGPGRTNTIYF. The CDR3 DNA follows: TGTGCCAGCATTGGCCCCGGACGAACTAACACCATATATTTT.

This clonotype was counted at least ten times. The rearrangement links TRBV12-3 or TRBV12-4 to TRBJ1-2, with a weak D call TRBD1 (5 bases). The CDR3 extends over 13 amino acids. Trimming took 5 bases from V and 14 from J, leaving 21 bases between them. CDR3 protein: CASSPRSGRRNTF. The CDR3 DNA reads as TGTGCCAGCAGTCCCCGATCGGGGCGGAGAAATACCTTC.

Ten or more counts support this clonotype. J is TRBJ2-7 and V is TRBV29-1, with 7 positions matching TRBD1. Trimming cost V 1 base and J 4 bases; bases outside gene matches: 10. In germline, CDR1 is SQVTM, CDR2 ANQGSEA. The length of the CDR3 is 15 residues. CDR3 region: CSVEAPQGPPYEQYF. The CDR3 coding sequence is TGCAGCGTTGAAGCCCCACAGGGGCCACCTTACGAGCAGTACTTC.

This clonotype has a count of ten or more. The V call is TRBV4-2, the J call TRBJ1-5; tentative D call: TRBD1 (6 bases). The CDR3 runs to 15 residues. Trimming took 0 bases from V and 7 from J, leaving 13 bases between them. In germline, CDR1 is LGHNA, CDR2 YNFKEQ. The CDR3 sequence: CASSQDPGAGQPQHF. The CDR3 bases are TGTGCCAGCAGCCAAGACCCAGGGGCTGGACAGCCCCAGCATTTT.

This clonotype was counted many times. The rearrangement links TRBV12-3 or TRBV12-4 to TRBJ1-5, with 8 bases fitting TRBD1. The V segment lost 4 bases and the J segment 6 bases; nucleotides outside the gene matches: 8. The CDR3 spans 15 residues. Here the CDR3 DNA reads TGTGCCAGCAGTTCCACGACAGGGGTTGGTCAGCCCCAGCATTTT. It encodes CASSSTTGVGQPQHF.

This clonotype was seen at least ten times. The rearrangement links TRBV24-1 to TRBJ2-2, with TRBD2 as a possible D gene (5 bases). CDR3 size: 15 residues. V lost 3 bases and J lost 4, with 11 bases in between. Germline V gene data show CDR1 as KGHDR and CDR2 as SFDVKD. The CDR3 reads CATSDPRELTGELFF. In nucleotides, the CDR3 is TGTGCCACCAGTGATCCCCGGGAACTCACCGGGGAGCTGTTTTTT.

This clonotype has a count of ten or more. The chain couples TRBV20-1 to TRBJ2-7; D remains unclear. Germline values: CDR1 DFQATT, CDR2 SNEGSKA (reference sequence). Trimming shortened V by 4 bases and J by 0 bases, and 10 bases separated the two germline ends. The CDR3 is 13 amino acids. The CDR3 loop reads CSATGPSSYEQYV. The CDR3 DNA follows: TGCAGTGCTACCGGACCGAGCTCCTACGAGCAGTACGTC.

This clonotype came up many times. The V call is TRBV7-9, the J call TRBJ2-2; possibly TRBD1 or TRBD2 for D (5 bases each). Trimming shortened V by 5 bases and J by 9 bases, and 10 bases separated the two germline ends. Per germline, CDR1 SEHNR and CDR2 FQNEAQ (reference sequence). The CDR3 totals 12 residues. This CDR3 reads CASSRDLRELFF. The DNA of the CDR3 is TGTGCCAGCAGCCGGGACCTCCGGGAGCTGTTTTTT.

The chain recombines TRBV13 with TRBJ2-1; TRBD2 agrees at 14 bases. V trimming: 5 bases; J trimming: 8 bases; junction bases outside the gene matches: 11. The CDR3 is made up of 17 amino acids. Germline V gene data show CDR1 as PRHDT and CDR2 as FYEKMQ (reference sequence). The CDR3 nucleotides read TGTGCCAGCAGCAAGAACGGACTAGCGGGGGGCAAGGATGAGCAGTTCTTC. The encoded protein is CASSKNGLAGGKDEQFF.

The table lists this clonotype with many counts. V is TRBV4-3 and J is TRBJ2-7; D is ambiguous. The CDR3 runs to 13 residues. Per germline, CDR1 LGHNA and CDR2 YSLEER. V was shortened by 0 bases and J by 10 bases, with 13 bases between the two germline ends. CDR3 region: CASSQDLGLEQYF. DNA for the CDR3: TGCGCCAGCAGCCAAGATCTGGGCCTAGAACAGTACTTC.

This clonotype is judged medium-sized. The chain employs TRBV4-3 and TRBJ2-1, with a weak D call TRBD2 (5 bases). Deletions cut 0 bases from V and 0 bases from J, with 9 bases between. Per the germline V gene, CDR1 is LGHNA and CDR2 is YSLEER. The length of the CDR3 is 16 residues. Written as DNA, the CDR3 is TGCGCCAGCAGCCAAGATATGGGGAGCTCCTACAATGAGCAGTTCTTC. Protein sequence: CASSQDMGSSYNEQFF.

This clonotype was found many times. CDR3 in DNA: TGTGCCAGCAGCTTGCTGCGGGGAACAGATACGCAGTATTTT. This gives the protein CASSLLRGTDTQYF. The J gene is TRBJ2-3, the V gene TRBV5-6, with TRBD2 as a possible D gene (6 bases). The CDR3 extends over 14 amino acids. Germline assignment: CDR1 SGHDT and CDR2 YYEEEE. V shed 1 base and J shed 3 bases, with 9 bases lying between them.

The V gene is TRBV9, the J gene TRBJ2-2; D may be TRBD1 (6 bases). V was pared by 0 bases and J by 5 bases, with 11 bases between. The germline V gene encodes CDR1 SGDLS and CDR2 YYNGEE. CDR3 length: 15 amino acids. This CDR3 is CASSVVGAATGELFF. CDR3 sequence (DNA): TGTGCCAGCAGCGTAGTGGGGGCTGCTACCGGGGAGCTGTTTTTT. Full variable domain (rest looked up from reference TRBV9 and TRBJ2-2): DSGVTQTPKHLITATGQRVTLRCSPRSGDLSVYWYQQSLDQGLQFLIQYYNGEERAKGNILERFSAQQFPDLHSELNLSSLELGDSALYFCASSVVGAATGELFFGEGSRLTVL.

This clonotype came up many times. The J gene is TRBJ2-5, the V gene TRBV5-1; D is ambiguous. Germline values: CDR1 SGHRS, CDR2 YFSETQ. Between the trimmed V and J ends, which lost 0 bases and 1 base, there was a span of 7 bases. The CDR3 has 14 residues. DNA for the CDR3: TGCGCCAGCAGCTTGGGTTGGGCCCAAGAGACCCAGTACTTC. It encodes CASSLGWAQETQYF.

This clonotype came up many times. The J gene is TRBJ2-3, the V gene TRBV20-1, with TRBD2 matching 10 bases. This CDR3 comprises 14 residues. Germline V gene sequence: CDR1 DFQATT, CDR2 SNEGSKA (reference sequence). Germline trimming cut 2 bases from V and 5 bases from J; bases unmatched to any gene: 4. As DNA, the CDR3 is TGCAGTGCTAGATTAGCGGGGGGAGTAGATACGCAGTATTTT. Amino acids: CSARLAGGVDTQYF.

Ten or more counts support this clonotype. The CDR3, as DNA: TGTGCCATCAGTGAGGGGGGGACAGACCAGCATTTT. Amino acid sequence: CAISEGGTDQHF. V gene TRBV10-3 combines with J gene TRBJ1-5; 7 bases align to TRBD1. Per germline, CDR1 ENHRY and CDR2 SYGVKD. The CDR3 contains 12 residues. The V and J ends lost 2 bases and 12 bases, in that order; junction bases with no gene match: 4.

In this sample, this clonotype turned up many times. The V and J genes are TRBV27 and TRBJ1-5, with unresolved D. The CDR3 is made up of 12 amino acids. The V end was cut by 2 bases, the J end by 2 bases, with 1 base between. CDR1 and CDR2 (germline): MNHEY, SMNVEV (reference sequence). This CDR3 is CASSLGNQPQHF. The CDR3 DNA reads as TGTGCCAGCAGTTTAGGCAATCAGCCCCAGCATTTT.

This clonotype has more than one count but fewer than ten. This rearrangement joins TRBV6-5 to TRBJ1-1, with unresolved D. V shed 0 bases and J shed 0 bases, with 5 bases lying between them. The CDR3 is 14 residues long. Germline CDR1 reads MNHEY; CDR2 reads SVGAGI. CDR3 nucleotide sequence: TGTGCCAGCAGTTACTCAGGGATGAACACTGAAGCTTTCTTT. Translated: CASSYSGMNTEAFF.

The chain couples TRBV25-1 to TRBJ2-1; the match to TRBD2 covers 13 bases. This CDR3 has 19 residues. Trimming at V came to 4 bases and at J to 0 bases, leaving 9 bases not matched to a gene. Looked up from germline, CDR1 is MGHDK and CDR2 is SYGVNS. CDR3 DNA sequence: TGTGCCAGCAGTGCCCGCGAGGGACTAGCGGGAAGCTCCTACAATGAGCAGTTCTTC. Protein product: CASSAREGLAGSSYNEQFF.

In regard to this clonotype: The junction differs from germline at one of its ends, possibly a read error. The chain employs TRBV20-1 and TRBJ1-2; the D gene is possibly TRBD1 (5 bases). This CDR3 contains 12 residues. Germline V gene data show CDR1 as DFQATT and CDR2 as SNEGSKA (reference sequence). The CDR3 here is CGADRGSYGYTF. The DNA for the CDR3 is TGCGGTGCTGACAGAGGTAGTTATGGCTACACCTTC.

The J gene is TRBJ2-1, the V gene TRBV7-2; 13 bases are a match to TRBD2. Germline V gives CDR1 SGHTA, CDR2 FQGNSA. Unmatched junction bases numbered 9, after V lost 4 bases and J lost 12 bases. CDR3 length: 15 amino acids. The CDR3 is CASSSQGLAGQVQFF. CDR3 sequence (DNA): TGTGCCAGCAGCTCCCAGGGACTAGCGGGGCAGGTGCAGTTCTTC.

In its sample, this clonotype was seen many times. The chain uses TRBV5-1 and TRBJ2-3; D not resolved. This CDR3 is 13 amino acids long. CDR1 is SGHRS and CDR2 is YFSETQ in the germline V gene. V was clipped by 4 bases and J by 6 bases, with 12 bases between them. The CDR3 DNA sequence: TGCGCCAGCAGCCGCCTTGAGGCGGATACGCAGTATTTT. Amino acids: CASSRLEADTQYF.

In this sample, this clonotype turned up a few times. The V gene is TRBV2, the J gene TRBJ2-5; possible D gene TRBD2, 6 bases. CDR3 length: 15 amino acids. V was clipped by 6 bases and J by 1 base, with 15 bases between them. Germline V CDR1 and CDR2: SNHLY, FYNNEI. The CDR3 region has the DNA TGTGCCAGCAGGGTTGCGGGGAGAATCCAAGAGACCCAGTACTTC. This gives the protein CASRVAGRIQETQYF.

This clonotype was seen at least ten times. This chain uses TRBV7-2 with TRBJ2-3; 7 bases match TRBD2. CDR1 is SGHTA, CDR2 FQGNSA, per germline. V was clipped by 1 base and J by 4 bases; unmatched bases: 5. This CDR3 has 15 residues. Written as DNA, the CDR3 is TGTGCCAGCAGCTTAGTCGGGGGAGGGCCAGATACGCAGTATTTT. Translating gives CASSLVGGGPDTQYF.

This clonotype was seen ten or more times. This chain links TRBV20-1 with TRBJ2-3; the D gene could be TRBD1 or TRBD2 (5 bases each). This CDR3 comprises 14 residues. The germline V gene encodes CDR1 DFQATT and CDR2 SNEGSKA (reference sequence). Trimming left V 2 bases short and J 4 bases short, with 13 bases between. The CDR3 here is CSARWRVGADTQYF. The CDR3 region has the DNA TGCAGTGCTAGATGGAGAGTGGGGGCAGATACGCAGTATTTT.

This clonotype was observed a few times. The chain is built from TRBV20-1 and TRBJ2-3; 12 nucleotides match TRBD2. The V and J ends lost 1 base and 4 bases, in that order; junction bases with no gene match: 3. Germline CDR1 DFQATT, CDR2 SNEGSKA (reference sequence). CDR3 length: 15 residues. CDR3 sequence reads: CSARASGRAADTQYF. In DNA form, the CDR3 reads TGCAGTGCTAGAGCTAGCGGGAGGGCCGCAGATACGCAGTATTTT.

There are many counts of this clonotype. CDR3 loop: CASSLVRGLDYEQYF. In DNA, the CDR3 is TGTGCCAGCAGCTTAGTCCGGGGCTTGGACTACGAGCAGTACTTC. This chain uses TRBV7-9 with TRBJ2-7; D is tentatively TRBD1 or TRBD2 (5 bases each). CDR3 length equals 15 residues. Germline V gives CDR1 SEHNR, CDR2 FQNEAQ (reference sequence). The V end lost 1 base, the J end lost 3 bases, and 13 bases lay between the germline ends.

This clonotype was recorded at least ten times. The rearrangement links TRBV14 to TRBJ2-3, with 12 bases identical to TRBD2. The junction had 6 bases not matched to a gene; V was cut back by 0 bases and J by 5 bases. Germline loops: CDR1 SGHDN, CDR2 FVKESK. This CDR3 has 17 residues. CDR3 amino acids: CASSQDRGLAGIDTQYF. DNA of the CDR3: TGTGCCAGCAGCCAAGACCGCGGACTAGCGGGGATAGATACGCAGTATTTT.

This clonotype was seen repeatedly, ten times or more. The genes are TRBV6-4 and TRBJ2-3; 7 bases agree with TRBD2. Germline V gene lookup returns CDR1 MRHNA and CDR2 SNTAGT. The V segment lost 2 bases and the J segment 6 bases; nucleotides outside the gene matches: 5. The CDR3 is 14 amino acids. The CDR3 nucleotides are TGTGCCAGCAGTGACCTGGGAGGGAGTGATACGCAGTATTTT. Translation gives CASSDLGGSDTQYF.